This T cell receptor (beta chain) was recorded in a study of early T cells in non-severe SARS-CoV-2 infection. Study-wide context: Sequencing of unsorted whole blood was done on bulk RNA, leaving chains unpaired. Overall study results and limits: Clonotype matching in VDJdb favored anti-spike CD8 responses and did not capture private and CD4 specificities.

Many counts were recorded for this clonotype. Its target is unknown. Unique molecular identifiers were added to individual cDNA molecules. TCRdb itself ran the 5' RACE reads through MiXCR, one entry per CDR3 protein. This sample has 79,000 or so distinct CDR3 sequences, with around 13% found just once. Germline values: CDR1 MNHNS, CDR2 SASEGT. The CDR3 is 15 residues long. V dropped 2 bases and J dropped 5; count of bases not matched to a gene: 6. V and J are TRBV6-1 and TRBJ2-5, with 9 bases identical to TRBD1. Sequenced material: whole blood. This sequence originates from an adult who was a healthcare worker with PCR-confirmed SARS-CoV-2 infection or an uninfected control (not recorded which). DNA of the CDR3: TGTGCCAGCAGTGAATGGACAGGGGAATTCGAGACCCAGTACTTC. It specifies CASSEWTGEFETQYF.